The entry below gives a single T cell receptor beta chain sequence along with its context. In this sample, this clonotype turned up a few times. Its antigen remains undetermined. No much larger clone is present one base from it, and per-base qualities are unavailable. This specimen belongs to a study of T-cell memory formation after mild COVID-19 (dated by TCRdb to the early 2020s). For context, the study as a whole: TCR sequence clusters from the two donors were largely donor specific. The cohort comprised two young, previously healthy adult volunteers, one female and one male. In a couple of donors, T-cell clones that expanded and contracted after mild COVID-19 were followed by sequencing TCRalpha and TCRbeta repertoires longitudinally.

The germline V and J ends show losses of 5 bases and 5 bases respectively, and no gene match explains 9 bases of the junction. CDR1 is given as SGHTA and CDR2 as FQGTGA, both from the germline V gene. The CDR3 covers 17 residues, taking in both the cysteine and the phenylalanine. Left in the record is the CDR3 DNA by itself, 51 bases read in frame from the first base. Here is what the overall study found, with its caveats: Contracting CD4+ clones turned up mainly in the CM and EM memory subsets, whereas EMRA was where CD8+ clones were enriched. Some responding clones were detected in pre-infection memory, which suggested that pre-existing cross-reactive memory T cells had joined the SARS-CoV-2 response. The study included only a couple of mild cases, and larger cohorts that include severe cases with pre-infection samples were judged to be necessary. Balanced CD4/CD8 phenotypes were observed for clones contracting from day 15 to 85, whereas a bias towards CD4+ was observed for a second wave of clones expanding from day 15 to 37. The second-wave clones that peaked on day 37 were not confirmed to be SARS-CoV-2 specific.

Ficoll-Paque density gradient centrifugation was the method used to isolate PBMCs. Sequencing relied on an Illumina NovaSeq 6000. cDNA libraries for TCRalpha and TCRbeta were prepared by 5'RACE using constant-segment primers, with sample barcodes and unique molecular identifiers added. RNA was extracted from every sample with Trizol reagent. Amplification of the libraries took two PCR steps, and the second step added a second sample barcode plus Illumina TruSeq adapters. The libraries were sequenced on an Illumina NovaSeq using 2 x 150 bp paired-end reads. As for the authors' bioinformatics: Demultiplexing of reads and collapsing into UMI-guided consensus sequences were performed with migec v1.2.7. Using mixcr v2.1.11, the UMI consensuses were aligned to TRA and TRB V and J templates and assembled into clonotypes. Expanded or contracted clonotypes were those called significant by both edgeR and NoisET, with noise models trained on biological replicates. For edgeR calls, the cutoffs were a false discovery rate-adjusted p below 0.01 and a log2 fold-change threshold of 1. As an exploratory analysis of dynamics, PCA with hierarchical clustering was applied to max-normalized trajectories of the 1000 most abundant clonotypes. Separately sequenced CD4+ and CD8+ repertoires were used to assign the CD4 or CD8 phenotype of responding clones. TCRdb reanalyzed the raw reads on its own, using fastp at Q25 for trimming and MiXCR for clone calling, and kept in-frame beta chains. Entries are consolidated by CDR3 protein sequence, retaining the most common genes and DNA. TCRdb's processing, not the authors' own work, is the source of the V and J calls. The sample contains approximately 290,000 distinct CDR3 sequences, 15% to 20% of them found a single time. The ten largest clones take up about a fifth of the sample.

Sequences were obtained from PBMCs or a T cell subset sorted from them (not recorded which). The receptor comes from a man aged 18 to 29 who had mild COVID-19 (a few samples of this study predate the infection). The sample titles of this study are shuffled in the database, so cell type and time point are left out; the donor was told from shared clones. The rearrangement joined TRBV7-3 to TRBJ2-3; 14 junctional bases match TRBD2. At the DNA level, the sequence is TGTGCCAGCAGCCCCGGGACTAGCGGGGGCCGGTTAGATACGCAGTATTTT. The resulting protein is CASSPGTSGGRLDTQYF.